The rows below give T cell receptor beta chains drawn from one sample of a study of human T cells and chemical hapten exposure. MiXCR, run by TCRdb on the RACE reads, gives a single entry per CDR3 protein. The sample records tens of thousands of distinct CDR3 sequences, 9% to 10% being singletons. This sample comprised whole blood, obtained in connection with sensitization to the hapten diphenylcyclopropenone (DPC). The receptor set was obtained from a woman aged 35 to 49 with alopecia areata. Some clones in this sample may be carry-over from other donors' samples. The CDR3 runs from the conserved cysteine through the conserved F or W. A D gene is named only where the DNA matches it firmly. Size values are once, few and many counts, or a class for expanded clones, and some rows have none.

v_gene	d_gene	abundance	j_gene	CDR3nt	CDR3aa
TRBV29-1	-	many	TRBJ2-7	TGCAGCGCCAGAGACGGTGACTACGAGCAGTACTTC	CSARDGDYEQYF
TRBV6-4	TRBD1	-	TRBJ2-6	TGTGCCAGCAGTGACTCAAAACAGGGGGACGCCAACGTCCTGACTTTC	CASSDSKQGDANVLTF
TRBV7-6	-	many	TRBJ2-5	TGTGCCAGCAGCTTTACAGCGATTCAAGAGACCCAGTACTTC	CASSFTAIQETQYF
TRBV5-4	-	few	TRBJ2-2	TGTGCCAGCAGCACAACACGAACGAACACCGGGGAGCTGTTTTTT	CASSTTRTNTGELFF
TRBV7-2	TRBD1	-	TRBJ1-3	TGTGCCAGCAGCTTAGTACAGGGGGCTGGAAACACCATATATTTT	CASSLVQGAGNTIYF
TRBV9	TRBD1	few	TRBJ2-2	TGTGCCAGCAGTACGACAGGGGCGAACACCGTGGAGCTGTTTTTT	CASSTTGANTVELFF
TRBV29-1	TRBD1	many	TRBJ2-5	TGCAGCGTTGAACAGGGGGTCCAAGAGACCCAGTACTTC	CSVEQGVQETQYF
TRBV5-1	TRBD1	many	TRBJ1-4	TGCGCCAGCAGCTTCGCAGGACAGGGGACTAATGAAAAACTGTTTTTT	CASSFAGQGTNEKLFF
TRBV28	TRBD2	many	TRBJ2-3	TGTGCCAGCAGCCGAGGTGGGCGGGGGAAGACAGATACGCAGTATTTT	CASSRGGRGKTDTQYF
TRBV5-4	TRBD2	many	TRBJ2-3	TGTGCCAGCAGCCAACGACTAGCGGGGGGCGCAGATACGCAGTATTTT	CASSQRLAGGADTQYF
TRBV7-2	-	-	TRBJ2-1	TGTGCCAGCAGCTTATCCCCGGGGCGGAATGAGCAGTTCTTC	CASSLSPGRNEQFF
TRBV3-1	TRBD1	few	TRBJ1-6	TGTGCCAGCAGCCAGGCACAGGGGGGAGTTTCACCCCTCCACTTT	CASSQAQGGVSPLHF
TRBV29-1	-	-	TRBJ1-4	TGCAGCGTGGATTGGGGTGAAAAACTGTTTTTT	CSVDWGEKLFF
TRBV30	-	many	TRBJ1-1	TGTGCCTGGCGACAGCGATACACTGAAGCTTTCTTT	CAWRQRYTEAFF
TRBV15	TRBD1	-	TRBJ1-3	TGTGCCACCAGCAGAGATATTGGGACAGCCTCTGGAAACACCATATATTTT	CATSRDIGTASGNTIYF
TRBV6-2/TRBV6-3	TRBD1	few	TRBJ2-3	TGTGCCAGCAGTATCCAGGGGGCAAGCACAGATACGCAGTATTTT	CASSIQGASTDTQYF
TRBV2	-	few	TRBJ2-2	TGTGCCAGCAGTGAAGCGCCGCCAGCAAACACCGGGGAGCTGTTTTTT	CASSEAPPANTGELFF
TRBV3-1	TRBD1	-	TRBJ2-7	TGTGCCAGCAGCCAACAGGGACAGGGTGTTGACGAGCAGTACTTC	CASSQQGQGVDEQYF
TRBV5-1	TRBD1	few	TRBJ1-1	TGCGCCAGCAGCTTGGCGGGACAGGGTCCCACTGAAGCTTTCTTT	CASSLAGQGPTEAFF
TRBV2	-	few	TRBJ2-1	TGTGCCAGCAGCCCCCGGGCTACAGTCGATGAGCAGTTCTTC	CASSPRATVDEQFF
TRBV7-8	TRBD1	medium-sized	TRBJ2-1	TGTGCCAGCAGCTTAGAGGGCACAGGGGGCCTTTACGGCAATGAGCAGTTCTTC	CASSLEGTGGLYGNEQFF
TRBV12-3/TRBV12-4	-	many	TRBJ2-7	TGTGCCAGCAGCTCCGGACAGCACGAGCAGTACTTC	CASSSGQHEQYF
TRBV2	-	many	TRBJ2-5	TGTGCCAGCACCCCACCTCTCCGGGGAGAAGACCAGTACTTC	CASTPPLRGEDQYF